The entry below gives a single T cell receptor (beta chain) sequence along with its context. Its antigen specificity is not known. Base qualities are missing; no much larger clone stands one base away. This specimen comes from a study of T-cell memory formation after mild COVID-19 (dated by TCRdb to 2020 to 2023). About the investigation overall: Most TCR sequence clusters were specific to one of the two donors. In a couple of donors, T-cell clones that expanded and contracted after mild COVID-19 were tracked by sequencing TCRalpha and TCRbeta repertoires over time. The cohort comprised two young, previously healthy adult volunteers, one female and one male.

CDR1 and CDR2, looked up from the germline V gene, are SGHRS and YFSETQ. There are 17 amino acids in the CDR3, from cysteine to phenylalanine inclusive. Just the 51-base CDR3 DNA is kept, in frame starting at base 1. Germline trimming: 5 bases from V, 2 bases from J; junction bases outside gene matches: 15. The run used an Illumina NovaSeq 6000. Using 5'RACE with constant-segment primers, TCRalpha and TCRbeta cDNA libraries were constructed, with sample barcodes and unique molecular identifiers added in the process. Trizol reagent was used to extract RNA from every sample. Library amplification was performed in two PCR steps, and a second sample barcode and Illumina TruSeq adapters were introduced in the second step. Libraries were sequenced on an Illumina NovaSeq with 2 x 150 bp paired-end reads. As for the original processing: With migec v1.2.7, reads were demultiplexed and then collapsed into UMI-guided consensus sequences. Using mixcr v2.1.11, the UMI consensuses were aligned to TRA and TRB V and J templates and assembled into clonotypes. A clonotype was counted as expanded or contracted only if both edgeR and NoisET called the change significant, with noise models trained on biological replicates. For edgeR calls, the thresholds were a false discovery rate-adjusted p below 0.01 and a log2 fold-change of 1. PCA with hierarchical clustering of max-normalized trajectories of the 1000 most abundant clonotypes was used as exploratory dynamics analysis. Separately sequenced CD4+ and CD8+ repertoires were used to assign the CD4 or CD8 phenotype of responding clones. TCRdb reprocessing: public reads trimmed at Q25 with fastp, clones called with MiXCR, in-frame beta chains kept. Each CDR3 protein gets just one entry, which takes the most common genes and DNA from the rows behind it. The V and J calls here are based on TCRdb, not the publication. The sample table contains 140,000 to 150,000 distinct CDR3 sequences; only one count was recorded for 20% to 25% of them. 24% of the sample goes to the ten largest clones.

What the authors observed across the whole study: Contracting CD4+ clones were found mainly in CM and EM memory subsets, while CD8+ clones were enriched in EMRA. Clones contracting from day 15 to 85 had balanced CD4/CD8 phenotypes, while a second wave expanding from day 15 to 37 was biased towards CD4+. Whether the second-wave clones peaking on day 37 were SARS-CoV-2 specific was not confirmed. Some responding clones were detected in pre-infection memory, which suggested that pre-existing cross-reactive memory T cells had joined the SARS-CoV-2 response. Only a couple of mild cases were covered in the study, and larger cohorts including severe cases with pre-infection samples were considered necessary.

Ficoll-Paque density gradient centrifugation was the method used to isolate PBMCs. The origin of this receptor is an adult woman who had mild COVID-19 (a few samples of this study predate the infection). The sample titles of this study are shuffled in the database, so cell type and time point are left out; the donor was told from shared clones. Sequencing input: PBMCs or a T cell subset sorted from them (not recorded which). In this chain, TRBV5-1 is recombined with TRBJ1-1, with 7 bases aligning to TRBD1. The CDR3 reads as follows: CASRTKSGGSVNTEAFF. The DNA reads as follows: TGCGCCAGCAGAACCAAATCAGGGGGATCCGTTAACACTGAAGCTTTCTTT.